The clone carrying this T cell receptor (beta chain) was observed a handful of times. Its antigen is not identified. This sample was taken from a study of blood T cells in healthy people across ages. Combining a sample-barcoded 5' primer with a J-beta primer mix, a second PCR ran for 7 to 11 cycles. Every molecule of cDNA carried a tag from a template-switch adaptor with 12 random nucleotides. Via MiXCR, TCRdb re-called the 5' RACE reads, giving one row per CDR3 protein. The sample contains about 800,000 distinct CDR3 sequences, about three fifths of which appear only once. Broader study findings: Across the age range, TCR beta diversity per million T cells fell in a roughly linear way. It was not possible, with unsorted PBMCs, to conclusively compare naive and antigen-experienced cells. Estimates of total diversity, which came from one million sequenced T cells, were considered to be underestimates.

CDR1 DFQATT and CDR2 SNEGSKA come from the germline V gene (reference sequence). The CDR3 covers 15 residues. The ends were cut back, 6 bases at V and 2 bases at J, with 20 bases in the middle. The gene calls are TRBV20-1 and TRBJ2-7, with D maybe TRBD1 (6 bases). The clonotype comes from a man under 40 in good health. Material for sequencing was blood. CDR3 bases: TGCAGTGCCCCAAAGCCGGGACAAAGCCCCTACGAGCAGTACTTC. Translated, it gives CSAPKPGQSPYEQYF.